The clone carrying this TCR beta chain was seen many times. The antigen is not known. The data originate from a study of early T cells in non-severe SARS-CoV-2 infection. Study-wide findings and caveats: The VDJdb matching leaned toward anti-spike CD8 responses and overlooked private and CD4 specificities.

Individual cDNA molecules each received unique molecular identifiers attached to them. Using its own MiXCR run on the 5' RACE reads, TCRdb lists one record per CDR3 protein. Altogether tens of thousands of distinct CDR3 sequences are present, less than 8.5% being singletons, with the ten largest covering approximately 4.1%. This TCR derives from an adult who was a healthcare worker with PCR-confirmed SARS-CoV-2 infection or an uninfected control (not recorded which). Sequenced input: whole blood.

DNA for the CDR3: TGTGCCAGCAGCTTTAGGGGGCAAGGGACTAGCGGGAGCCGGTACAATGAGCAGTTCTTC. It yields the protein CASSFRGQGTSGSRYNEQFF. This chain links TRBV5-5 with TRBJ2-1; TRBD2 matches 14 bases. Germline V gene sequence: CDR1 SGHKS, CDR2 YYEKEE (reference sequence). After removal of 2 bases from V and 4 bases from J, the junction contained 14 bases not matched to a gene. The CDR3 extends over 20 amino acids.